In its sample, the clone carrying this T cell receptor beta chain was seen a few times. These data come from a study of blood T cells in healthy people across ages. Combining a sample-barcoded 5' primer with a J-beta primer mix, a second PCR ran for roughly 7 to 11 cycles. Each CDR3 protein gets one entry after TCRdb re-called the 5' RACE reads with MiXCR. This sample carries over 1,300,000 distinct CDR3 sequences, almost 60% of them seen once, and the ten largest clones take 6.7%. What was sequenced was blood. The receptor's source is a man in his late teens or twenties in good health.

The CDR3 DNA sequence: TGTGCCAGCAGTTTTTTTAGCGGGAGAAGGGGATCCACGGGGACCCAGTACTTC. Translation: CASSFFSGRRGSTGTQYF. The chain uses TRBV27 and TRBJ2-5, with 9 nucleotides matching TRBD2. Germline values: CDR1 MNHEY, CDR2 SMNVEV (reference sequence). The CDR3 has 18 amino acids. Losses at the gene ends were 3 bases for V and 7 bases for J; bases not matched to a gene: 18.